The clone carrying this T cell receptor (beta chain) has only one observation. TCRdb's copy holds only in-frame clones and misses some; the assay was immunoSEQ multiplex PCR. The profile covers approximately 250,000 clones, with approximately 82% appearing a single time and about 15% taken by the ten largest. V was clipped by 8 bases and J by 0 bases; unmatched bases: 16. The CDR3 loop spans 18 amino acids. Germline CDR1 is SSHAT and CDR2 is FNYEAQ (reference sequence). The source of the sample is a study of blood T cell repertoires in COVID-19. The genes are TRBV7-7 and TRBJ1-5; 7 bases align to TRBD1. The clonotype originates from a man aged 35-49 years who had recovered from COVID-19. Sequenced: PBMCs or T cells enriched from blood (not recorded which). DNA for the CDR3: TGTGCCAGCCGACACGGGGGGGACAGCCCATATAGCAATCAGCCCCAGCATTTT. It yields the protein CASRHGGDSPYSNQPQHF.